This T cell receptor beta chain was recorded in a study of identical twins. Study-level points and caveats: Insertions were fewer in abundant cord blood beta clonotypes, whereas memory repertoires showed none of this pattern. Excess low generation probability was seen in twin-shared out-of-frame alpha sequences.

CDR3 size: 15 residues. The germline V gene encodes CDR1 SGDLS and CDR2 YYNGEE. A universal primer site arose from template switching, and cDNA bore unique molecular identifiers. Each CDR3 protein is one row after TCRdb ran MiXCR on the 5' RACE reads. The sample contains about 280,000 distinct CDR3 sequences, 8% to 9% of which appear only once. Comment on this clonotype: Its antigen remains unidentified. A much larger clonotype is one base distant, so this may be a read error.

The same specimen was also included in a second study, on yellow fever vaccine responses in identical twins. Per that study: Reportedly, twins showed a vaccine T cell response that looked partly convergent and partly personalized.

The V and J genes are TRBV9 and TRBJ2-7; D unresolved. What was sequenced was memory (CD45RO+) T cells sorted from blood. This clonotype originated in a woman under 30 in good health. This CDR3 is CASGVSPANTYEQYF. CDR3 DNA sequence: TGTGCCAGCGGCGTGTCCCCAGCGAATACCTACGAGCAGTACTTC. Complete variable domain (other parts from reference TRBV9 and TRBJ2-7): DSGVTQTPKHLITATGQRVTLRCSPRSGDLSVYWYQQSLDQGLQFLIQYYNGEERAKGNILERFSAQQFPDLHSELNLSSLELGDSALYFCASGVSPANTYEQYFGPGTRLTVT.